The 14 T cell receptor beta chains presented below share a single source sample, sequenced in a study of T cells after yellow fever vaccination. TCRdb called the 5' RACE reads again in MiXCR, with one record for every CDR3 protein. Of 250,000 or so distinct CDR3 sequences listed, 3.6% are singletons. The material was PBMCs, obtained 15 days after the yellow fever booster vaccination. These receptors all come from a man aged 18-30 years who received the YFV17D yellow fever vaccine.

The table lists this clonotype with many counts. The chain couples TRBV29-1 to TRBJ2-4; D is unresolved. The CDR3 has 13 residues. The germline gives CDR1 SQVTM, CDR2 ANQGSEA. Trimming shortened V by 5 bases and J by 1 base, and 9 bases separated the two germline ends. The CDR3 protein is CSVKAPAKNIQYF. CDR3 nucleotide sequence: TGCAGCGTTAAGGCCCCCGCCAAAAACATTCAGTACTTC.

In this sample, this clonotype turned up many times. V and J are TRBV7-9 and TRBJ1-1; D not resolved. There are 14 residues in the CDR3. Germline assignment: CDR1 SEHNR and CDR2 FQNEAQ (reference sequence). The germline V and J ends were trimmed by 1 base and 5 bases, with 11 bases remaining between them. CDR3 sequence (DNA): TGTGCCAGCAGCTTAGATCCCGTAGGGACTGAAGCTTTCTTT. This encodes CASSLDPVGTEAFF.

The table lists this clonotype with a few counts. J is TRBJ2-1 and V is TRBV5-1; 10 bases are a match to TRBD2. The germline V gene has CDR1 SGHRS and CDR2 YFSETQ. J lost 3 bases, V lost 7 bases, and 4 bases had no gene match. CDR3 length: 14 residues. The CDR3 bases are TGCGCCAGCCGGACTAGCGGTTTCTACAATGAGCAGTTCTTC. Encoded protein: CASRTSGFYNEQFF.

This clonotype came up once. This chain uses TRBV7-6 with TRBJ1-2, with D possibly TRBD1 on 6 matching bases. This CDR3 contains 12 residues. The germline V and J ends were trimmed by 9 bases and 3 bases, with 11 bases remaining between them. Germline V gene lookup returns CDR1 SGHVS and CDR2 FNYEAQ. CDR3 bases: TGTGCCAGAAGCGAGGGGGACTATGGCTACACCTTC. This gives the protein CARSEGDYGYTF.

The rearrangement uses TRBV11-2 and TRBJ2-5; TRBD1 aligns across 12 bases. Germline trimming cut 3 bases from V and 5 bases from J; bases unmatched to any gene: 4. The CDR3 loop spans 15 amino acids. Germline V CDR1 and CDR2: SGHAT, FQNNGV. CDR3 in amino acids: CASSLGTGGAETQYF. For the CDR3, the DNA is TGTGCCAGCAGCTTGGGGACAGGGGGCGCGGAGACCCAGTACTTC. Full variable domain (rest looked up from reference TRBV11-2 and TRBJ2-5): EAGVAQSPRYKIIEKRQSVAFWCNPISGHATLYWYQQILGQGPKLLIQFQNNGVVDDSQLPKDRFSAERLKGVDSTLKIQPAKLEDSAVYLCASSLGTGGAETQYFGPGTRLLVL.

The CDR3 here is CASSPPPGPAQETQYF. The CDR3 region has the DNA TGTGCCAGCAGCCCTCCCCCGGGCCCCGCGCAAGAGACCCAGTACTTC. This chain joins TRBV11-2 and TRBJ2-5; no firm D call. CDR1 and CDR2 from the germline V gene are SGHAT and FQNNGV. Trimming stripped 5 bases from V and 2 bases from J, with 18 bases between. This CDR3 contains 16 residues.

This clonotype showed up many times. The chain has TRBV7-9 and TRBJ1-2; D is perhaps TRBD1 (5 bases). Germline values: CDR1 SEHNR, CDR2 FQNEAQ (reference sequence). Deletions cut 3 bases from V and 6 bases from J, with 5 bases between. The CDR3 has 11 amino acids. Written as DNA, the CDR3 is TGTGCCAGCAGCTTGGGGGATGGCTACACCTTC. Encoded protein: CASSLGDGYTF.

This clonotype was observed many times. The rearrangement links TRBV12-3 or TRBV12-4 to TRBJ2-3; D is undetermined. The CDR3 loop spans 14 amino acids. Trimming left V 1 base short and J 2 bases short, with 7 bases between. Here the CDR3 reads CASSLVSPTDTQYF. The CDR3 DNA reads TGTGCCAGCAGTTTAGTCAGCCCCACAGATACGCAGTATTTT.

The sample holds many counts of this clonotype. CDR3 nucleotides: TGTGCCATTTACGTCCGGGACAGGGTCTACAATGAGCAGTTCTTC. This codes for CAIYVRDRVYNEQFF. The gene calls are TRBV6-1 and TRBJ2-1, with TRBD1 identical over 9 bases. The CDR3 totals 15 residues. The junction had 10 bases not matched to a gene; V was cut back by 10 bases and J by 3 bases. Germline CDR1 reads MNHNS; CDR2 reads SASEGT.

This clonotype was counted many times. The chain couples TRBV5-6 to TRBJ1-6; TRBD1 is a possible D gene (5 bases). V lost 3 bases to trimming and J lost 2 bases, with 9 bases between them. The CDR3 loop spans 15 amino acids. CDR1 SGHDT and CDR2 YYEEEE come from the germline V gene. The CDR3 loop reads CASSYRSPYNSPLHF. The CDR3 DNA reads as TGTGCCAGCAGCTACAGGAGTCCCTATAATTCACCCCTCCACTTT.

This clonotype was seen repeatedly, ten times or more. CDR3 protein: CATRGASSYNEQFF. The CDR3 DNA reads as TGTGCCACTCGGGGGGCCTCATCCTACAATGAGCAGTTCTTC. J is TRBJ2-1 and V is TRBV24-1; possibly TRBD2 for D (7 bases). Per the germline V gene, CDR1 is KGHDR and CDR2 is SFDVKD. The CDR3 is 14 residues long. Trimming pared 10 bases from V and 1 base from J, leaving 13 bases between.

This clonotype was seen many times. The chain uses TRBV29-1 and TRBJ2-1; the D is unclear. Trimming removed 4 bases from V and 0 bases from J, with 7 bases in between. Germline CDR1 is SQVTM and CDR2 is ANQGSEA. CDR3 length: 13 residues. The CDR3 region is CSVGYPSYNEQFF. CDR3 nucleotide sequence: TGCAGCGTTGGTTACCCCTCCTACAATGAGCAGTTCTTC.

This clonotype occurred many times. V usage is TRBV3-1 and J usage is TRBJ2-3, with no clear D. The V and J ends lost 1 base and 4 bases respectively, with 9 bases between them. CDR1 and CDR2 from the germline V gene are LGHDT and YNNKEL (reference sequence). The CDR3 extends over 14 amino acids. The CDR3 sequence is CASSQVVSADTQYF. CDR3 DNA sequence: TGTGCCAGCAGCCAAGTCGTATCGGCAGATACGCAGTATTTT.

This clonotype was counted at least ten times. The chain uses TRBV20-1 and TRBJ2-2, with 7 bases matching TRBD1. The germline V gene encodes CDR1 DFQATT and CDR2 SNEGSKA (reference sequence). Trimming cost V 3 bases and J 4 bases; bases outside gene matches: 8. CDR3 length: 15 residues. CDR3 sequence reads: CSARRGLPLTGELFF. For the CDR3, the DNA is TGCAGTGCTAGGAGGGGGCTTCCCCTCACCGGGGAGCTGTTTTTT.